This T cell receptor beta chain comes out of a study of shared clonotypes between healthy human individuals (TCRdb year 2020). For context, the study as a whole: The cohort included a few men and a couple of women between 18 and 49 years of age. The study deeply sequenced blood TCR repertoires of roughly five healthy adults to estimate repertoire size and the extent of clonotype sharing between individuals. Libraries were prepared and TCR repertoires were sequenced by different laboratories using diverse techniques, in order to increase sequencing depth and limit assay-specific biases. Leukapheresis yielded between about 0.85 and 10 billion PBMCs per donor.

The germline V gene sets CDR1 to SGHVS and CDR2 to FQNEAQ. The V and J ends are trimmed by 2 bases and 4 bases, leaving 14 bases between them. The CDR3, from cysteine to phenylalanine, totals 15 residues. Only the CDR3 DNA is retained, 45 bases long and in frame from the first base. Study-wide findings and limitations: The genetic and exposure-history diversity represented was limited by the small number of donors. Pairwise subsampling led to the expectation that sequencing depth would affect the degree of clonotype sharing among donors. Only blood was sampled, and tissue TCR repertoires likely differ from those in blood.

Of note for this clone: Its binding antigen is unknown. No base quality values were provided; no much bigger clone lies one nucleotide off.

Using the deep immunoSEQ assay, TCR CDR3 regions were amplified from genomic DNA by multiplex PCR. Extracted genomic DNA from each cell subset was distributed evenly across all wells of several immunoSEQ 96-well plates, and each plate was treated as a replicate. For unsorted PBMC, roughly 0.3 ug genomic DNA, equal to 30,000 or so T cell genomes, was loaded into each replicate PCR. Unsorted PBMC genomic DNA was sequenced across ten immunoSEQ deep assay plates. Purified libraries were measured with a Qubit 3.0 fluorometer, size-checked on a Bioanalyzer 2100, and measured again with the KAPA Library Quantification kit. Each immunoSEQ 96-well plate was sequenced on its own single-read 150-cycle Illumina NextSeq 550 flow cell. From the authors' description of their analysis: Because the immunoSEQ output included only junctional sequences and no quality scores, the filtering could not be the same as the filtering used for full-length reads. Sequences were annotated with PyIR, a Python wrapper for IgBLAST v1.9, and V/J genes and CDR3 were assigned using IMGT germline references. Reads were removed for weak V/J assignments (E-value above 1e-6), missing CDR3, stop codons, out-of-frame junctions, or ambiguous translated residues. V3J clonotypes were defined as sequences sharing the same inferred V gene, J gene, and CDR3 amino acid sequence. The percentage overlap between two repertoires was calculated by dividing the number of shared unique clonotypes by the size of the smaller repertoire. Repertoire richness was assessed with RTK rarefaction, the Chao1 estimator, and Recon v2.1 estimates of unobserved clonotypes. TCRdb's version of the immuneACCESS table is confined to in-frame rearrangements and falls short of the full clone set. An unresolved V gene accounts for under half of the shortfall where checked; the remainder is of unknown origin. V, J and clone size derive from that table, while D and trimming were established from the DNA sequence. The sample includes approximately 460,000 clones, with around 77% observed a single time. In total, the top ten clones hold 12% of the sample.

The donors were healthy, HIV-negative adults with no recently reported acute infections or vaccinations. Every donor was a Caucasian adult residing in Nashville, Tennessee, USA. For unsorted samples, tens of millions of PBMCs were counted and genomic DNA was extracted with the QIAamp DNA Blood Mini kit. Blood was collected by leukapheresis, and PBMCs were isolated by Ficoll-Histopaque density gradient centrifugation and then cryopreserved in liquid nitrogen vapor phase. The sample comprised PBMCs. The V and J segments used are TRBV7-8 and TRBJ1-1; no D gene can be assigned with confidence. The sequence was collected from a woman aged 40-49 years in good health. Some clones in this sample may be carry-over from other donors' samples. CDR3 reads: CASSLSIKGGTEAFF. The sequence in DNA is TGTGCCAGCAGCTTATCGATCAAAGGTGGCACTGAAGCTTTCTTT. The full variable domain, completed from the reference TRBV7-8 and TRBJ1-1 proteins outside the CDR3, reads GAGVSQSPRYKVAKRGQDVALRCDPISGHVSLFWYQQALGQGPEFLTYFQNEAQLDKSGLPSDRFFAERPEGSVSTLKIQRTQQEDSAVYLCASSLSIKGGTEAFFGQGTRLTVV.